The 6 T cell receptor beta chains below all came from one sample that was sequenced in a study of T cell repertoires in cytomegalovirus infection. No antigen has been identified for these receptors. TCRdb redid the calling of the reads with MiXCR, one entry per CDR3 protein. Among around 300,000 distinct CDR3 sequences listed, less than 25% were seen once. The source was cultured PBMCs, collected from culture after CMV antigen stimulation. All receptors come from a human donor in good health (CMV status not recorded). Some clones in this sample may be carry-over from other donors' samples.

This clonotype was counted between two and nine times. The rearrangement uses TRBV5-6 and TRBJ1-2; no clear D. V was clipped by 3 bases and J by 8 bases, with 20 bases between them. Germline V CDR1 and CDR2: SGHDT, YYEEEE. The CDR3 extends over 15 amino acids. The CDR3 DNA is TGTGCCAGCAGCTCGGGATCTCTCATCTCGGGAGGCTACACCTTC. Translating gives CASSSGSLISGGYTF.

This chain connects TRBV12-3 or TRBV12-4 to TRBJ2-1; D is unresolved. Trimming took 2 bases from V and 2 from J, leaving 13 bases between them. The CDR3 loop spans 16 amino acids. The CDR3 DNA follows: TGTGCCAGCAGTTTAAGTGGAGCCGTACCCTACAATGAGCAGTTCTTC. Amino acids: CASSLSGAVPYNEQFF.

The DNA of the CDR3 is TGTGCCAGCAGCCGAACTAGCGGGACCATTGATACGCAGTATTTT. This encodes CASSRTSGTIDTQYF. The chain links TRBV7-9 to TRBJ2-3, with 10 nucleotides matching TRBD2. The junction had 8 bases not matched to a gene; V was cut back by 5 bases and J by 6 bases. The CDR3 is made up of 15 amino acids. CDR1 is SEHNR, CDR2 FQNEAQ, per germline (reference sequence).

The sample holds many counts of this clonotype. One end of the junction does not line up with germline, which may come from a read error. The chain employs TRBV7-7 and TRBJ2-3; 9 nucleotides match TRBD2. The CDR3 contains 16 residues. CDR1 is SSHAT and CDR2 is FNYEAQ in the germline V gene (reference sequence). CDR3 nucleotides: TGTGCTAGCAGCTTAATTAGCGGGAGCAACCCAGATACGCAGTATTTT. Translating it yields CASSLISGSNPDTQYF.

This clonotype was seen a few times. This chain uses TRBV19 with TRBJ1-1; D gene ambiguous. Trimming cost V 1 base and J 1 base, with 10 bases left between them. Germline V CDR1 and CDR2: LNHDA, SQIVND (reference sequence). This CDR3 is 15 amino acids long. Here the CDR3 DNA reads TGTGCCAGTAGTATAGTGCAGGCCCGGAACACTGAAGCTTTCTTT. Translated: CASSIVQARNTEAFF.

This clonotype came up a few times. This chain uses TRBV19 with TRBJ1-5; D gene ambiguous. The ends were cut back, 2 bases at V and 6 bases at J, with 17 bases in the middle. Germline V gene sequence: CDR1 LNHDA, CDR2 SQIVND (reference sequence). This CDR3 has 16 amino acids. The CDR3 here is CASSISASARSQPQHF. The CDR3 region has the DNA TGTGCCAGTAGTATATCGGCCTCAGCTAGAAGTCAGCCCCAGCATTTT.